The next 18 T cell receptor beta chains were all read from a single sample in a study of blood T cell repertoires in COVID-19. Repertoires were generated with immunoSEQ multiplex PCR, while TCRdb's copy carries only in-frame clones and drops some. The sample shows 130,000 to 150,000 clones, about 85% of them seen only once. The sample was peripheral blood. These TCRs come from a human donor with acute or convalescent COVID-19. The donor label of this sample is uncertain.

V usage is TRBV30 and J usage is TRBJ1-2, with 7 positions matching TRBD1. V gave up 3 bases and J gave up 4 bases; unmatched junction bases: 5. This CDR3 comprises 13 residues. Germline loops: CDR1 GTSNPN, CDR2 SVGIG (reference sequence). The CDR3 loop reads CAWSEQGIYGYTF. The CDR3 DNA reads as TGTGCCTGGAGCGAACAGGGGATCTATGGCTACACCTTC.

V and J are TRBV5-1 and TRBJ1-2; 10 bases fit TRBD1. Germline V gives CDR1 SGHRS, CDR2 YFSETQ. The trim removed 6 bases at V and 7 bases at J, leaving 12 bases unmatched. CDR3 length equals 15 residues. CDR3 amino acids: CASTTDGTGVSGYTF. CDR3 sequence (DNA): TGCGCCAGCACCACGGACGGGACAGGGGTTAGTGGCTACACCTTC.

V is TRBV4-3 and J is TRBJ1-6; D unclear. V lost 0 bases, J lost 9 bases, and 12 bases lay in between. The CDR3 has 15 amino acids. Germline lookup yields CDR1 LGHNA and CDR2 YSLEER. The CDR3 is CASSQEQAGSSPLHF. The CDR3 coding sequence is TGCGCCAGCAGCCAAGAGCAGGCGGGTTCTTCACCCCTCCACTTT.

This clone has a single count. This chain links TRBV24-1 with TRBJ2-3; tentative D call: TRBD1 (5 bases). CDR3 length: 13 residues. The ends were cut back, 7 bases at V and 2 bases at J, with 9 bases in the middle. In germline, CDR1 is KGHDR, CDR2 SFDVKD. DNA of the CDR3: TGTGCCACCAGACAGGAGACCACAGATACGCAGTATTTT. Translating it yields CATRQETTDTQYF.

With regard to this clone: Other DNA sequences in this specimen translate into the identical CDR3. J is TRBJ2-3 and V is TRBV5-1, with TRBD1 as a possible D gene (5 bases). The CDR3 sequence is 14 residues long. V shed 0 bases and J shed 0 bases, with 5 bases lying between them. Per the germline V gene, CDR1 is SGHRS and CDR2 is YFSETQ. The CDR3 is CASSLDRSTDTQYF. The DNA for the CDR3 is TGCGCCAGCAGCTTGGACAGGAGCACAGATACGCAGTATTTT.

V usage is TRBV7-2 and J usage is TRBJ1-1; D not resolved. Germline V CDR1 and CDR2: SGHTA, FQGNSA. Trimming took 0 bases from V and 2 from J, leaving 7 bases between them. The CDR3 consists of 14 residues. CDR3 nucleotides: TGTGCCAGCAGCTTAGCGCGTACTAACACTGAAGCTTTCTTT. It is translated as CASSLARTNTEAFF.

The gene calls are TRBV6-4 and TRBJ2-1, with 7 bases aligning to TRBD2. J gave up 7 bases and V 4 bases, and 10 bases lay outside the gene matches. The V gene's germline CDR1 is MRHNA and CDR2 SNTAGT. The CDR3 is 15 amino acids. CDR3 coding DNA: TGTGCCAGCAGTGTAGTTGCGGGAGAGTTTAATGAGCAGTTCTTC. Translating it yields CASSVVAGEFNEQFF.

The genes are TRBV3-1 (or the pseudogene TRBV3-2) and TRBJ1-6; the D gene is possibly TRBD1 (6 bases). In germline, CDR1 is LGHDT, CDR2 YNNKEL (reference sequence). The CDR3 runs 16 residues. Trimming cost V 2 bases and J 5 bases, with 13 bases left between them. CDR3 DNA sequence: TGTGCCAGCAGCCAAAGGTACGGACAGAATAATTCACCCCTCCACTTT. Amino acids: CASSQRYGQNNSPLHF.

The genes are TRBV7-9 and TRBJ2-5; 9 nucleotides agree with TRBD1. Germline V gene data show CDR1 as SEHNR and CDR2 as FQNEAQ (reference sequence). This CDR3 has 17 residues. With 4 bases clipped from V and 5 bases from J, the junction kept 14 bases outside the gene matches. CDR3 bases: TGTGCCAGCAGCTCTAGTCCCGGGACAGGGAATTTCGAGACCCAGTACTTC. As protein: CASSSSPGTGNFETQYF.

This chain connects TRBV28 to TRBJ1-1; TRBD1 is a possible D gene (5 bases). V was pared by 2 bases and J by 2 bases, with 6 bases between. Germline V lookup: CDR1 MDHEN, CDR2 SYDVKM. This CDR3 spans 13 amino acids. CDR3 DNA: TGTGCCAGCAGTTTACAGGGAAACACTGAAGCTTTCTTT. Protein sequence: CASSLQGNTEAFF.

J is TRBJ2-2 and V is TRBV27, with a possible D match to TRBD1 (5 bases). CDR3 length equals 16 residues. Trimming shortened V by 2 bases and J by 6 bases, and 16 bases separated the two germline ends. Germline V gene data show CDR1 as MNHEY and CDR2 as SMNVEV (reference sequence). CDR3 amino acids: CASSLGDWWGAGELFF. DNA of the CDR3: TGTGCCAGCAGTTTAGGCGACTGGTGGGGCGCCGGGGAGCTGTTTTTT.

The chain's CDR3 is CASSVASGTASFNYGYTF. CDR3 nucleotides: TGTGCCAGCAGCGTAGCTTCAGGGACAGCTAGCTTTAACTATGGCTACACCTTC. The chain couples TRBV9 to TRBJ1-2; 7 bases match TRBD1. The germline gives CDR1 SGDLS, CDR2 YYNGEE. This CDR3 region has 18 residues. V shed 0 bases and J 1 base; nucleotides not matched to a gene: 12.

The chain links TRBV7-2 to TRBJ2-3, with D possibly matching TRBD1 (6 bases). Germline loops: CDR1 SGHTA, CDR2 FQGNSA. V was shortened by 3 bases and J by 3 bases, with 13 bases between the two germline ends. The CDR3 has 15 amino acids. The CDR3 spells CASSLDSPSTDTQYF. The CDR3 DNA sequence: TGTGCCAGCAGCTTGGACAGTCCGTCTACAGATACGCAGTATTTT.

This chain links TRBV11-2 with TRBJ1-2; 7 nucleotides agree with TRBD1. With 5 bases clipped from V and 3 bases from J, the junction kept 6 bases outside the gene matches. The CDR3 spans 14 residues. Per germline, CDR1 SGHAT and CDR2 FQNNGV. The CDR3 sequence: CASSQGEHYYGYTF. In DNA, the CDR3 is TGTGCCAGCAGCCAGGGGGAGCACTACTATGGCTACACCTTC. Using reference TRBV11-2 and TRBJ1-2 for the parts outside the CDR3, the full variable domain is EAGVAQSPRYKIIEKRQSVAFWCNPISGHATLYWYQQILGQGPKLLIQFQNNGVVDDSQLPKDRFSAERLKGVDSTLKIQPAKLEDSAVYLCASSQGEHYYGYTFGSGTRLTVV.

Points on this clone: Other DNA variants within this sample encode the same CDR3. The chain uses TRBV18 and TRBJ1-1; 11 positions match TRBD1. The CDR3 runs to 15 residues. Looked up from germline, CDR1 is KGHSH and CDR2 is LQKENI. V shed 0 bases and J 4 bases; nucleotides not matched to a gene: 1. Written as DNA, the CDR3 is TGTGCCAGCTCACCACCAGGGACAGGGGGCACTGAAGCTTTCTTT. Translated, it gives CASSPPGTGGTEAFF.

The genes are TRBV9 and TRBJ1-1; D uncertain. CDR3 length: 14 amino acids. V lost 1 base, J lost 4 bases, and 11 bases lay in between. CDR1 SGDLS and CDR2 YYNGEE come from the germline V gene. This chain's CDR3 is CASSVRPSGTEAFF. CDR3 sequence (DNA): TGTGCCAGCAGCGTACGACCCTCGGGCACTGAAGCTTTCTTT.

This sequence joins TRBV15 and TRBJ1-3, with D tentatively TRBD1 (6 bases). The V gene lost 3 bases and the J gene lost 2 bases, with 8 bases spanning the gap. Looked up from germline, CDR1 is LNHNV and CDR2 is YYDKDF (reference sequence). The CDR3 contains 14 residues. The CDR3 spells CATSRDRPGNTIYF. DNA for the CDR3: TGTGCCACCAGCAGGGACAGACCTGGAAACACCATATATTTT.

The genes are TRBV19 and TRBJ2-4, with D perhaps TRBD1 (5 bases). Germline values: CDR1 LNHDA, CDR2 SQIVND (reference sequence). V gave up 3 bases and J gave up 1 base, with 19 bases separating them. The length of the CDR3 is 18 residues. The CDR3 protein is CASSIPGQSAGAKNIQYF. CDR3 in DNA: TGTGCCAGTAGTATCCCCGGACAATCGGCTGGGGCCAAAAACATTCAGTACTTC.